This TCR beta chain was obtained from a study of regulatory T cells in long-lasting Graves disease. General study points: With some 2,800 shared public clonotypes, persistent patients exceeded new patients, who shared approximately 880.

Time point defined: newly diagnosed GD, antithyroid drugs for less than 3 months. Researchers made the TCR library from RNA that was extracted from PBMCs. Details on this clonotype: The antigen is not known.

In building TCR beta libraries, iRepertoire HTBI primers were used together with Arm-PCR of CDR3 regions. Per the original data handling: Identified across the samples were around 62 TRBV segments and about 14 TRBJ segments. TCRdb re-derived calls from the multiplex PCR reads in MiXCR, one entry per CDR3 protein. TCRdb's processing, not the authors', yielded these V and J calls. The sample yields hundreds of thousands of distinct CDR3 sequences, roughly 15% seen once. This same sample was also part of a study on T cells in Graves' hyperthyroidism and ophthalmopathy.

The material was peripheral blood mononuclear cells (PBMCs), obtained at new diagnosis, from a patient treated with antithyroid drugs. The TCR originated in a woman under 40 with Graves disease.

The CDR3, as DNA: TGTGCCAGCAGCTTAACCAGGTTCGAAGGTCAGCCCCAGCATTTT. It is translated as CASSLTRFEGQPQHF. This rearrangement joins TRBV7-2 to TRBJ1-5; no firm D call. CDR1 SGHTA and CDR2 FQGNSA come from the germline V gene. This CDR3 region has 15 residues. V lost 2 bases and J lost 6, with 14 bases in between.